One and the same sample provided the 29 T cell receptor beta chains below, sequenced in a study of OX40 agonist ivuxolimab in advanced cancers. Here immunoSEQ multiplex PCR was the method, and the copy in TCRdb shows in-frame clones only, minus some. This sample has about 52,000 clones; around 85% occur once, and the top ten carry around 14%. This specimen consisted of CD4+ or CD8+ T cells sorted from blood, obtained in a trial of the OX40 agonist ivuxolimab. The receptors were gathered from an adult with an advanced solid tumor such as melanoma, head and neck, liver or kidney cancer.

The chain combines TRBV27 with TRBJ1-1; a possible D gene is TRBD1 (5 bases). Germline values: CDR1 MNHEY, CDR2 SMNVEV (reference sequence). Deletions cut 1 base from V and 1 base from J, with 7 bases between. The CDR3 extends over 14 amino acids. Written as DNA, the CDR3 is TGTGCCAGCAGTTTATGGGGGGGGAACACTGAAGCTTTCTTT. As protein: CASSLWGGNTEAFF.

This clone was recorded a few times. This rearrangement joins TRBV5-1 to TRBJ2-7; D uncertain. The CDR3 has 13 residues. Germline V gives CDR1 SGHRS, CDR2 YFSETQ. V lost 2 bases to trimming and J lost 3 bases, with 9 bases between them. The CDR3 DNA follows: TGCGCCAGCAGCTTACGGGTACTCTACGAGCAGTACTTC. The encoded protein is CASSLRVLYEQYF.

This clone turned up a few times. The chain recombines TRBV29-1 with TRBJ1-1, with unresolved D. The germline V gene has CDR1 SQVTM and CDR2 ANQGSEA. The CDR3 runs 10 residues. V gave up 6 bases and J gave up 6 bases, with 8 bases separating them. Written as DNA, the CDR3 is TGCAGCGTGACACTCTCTGAAGCTTTCTTT. Translated, it gives CSVTLSEAFF.

The rearrangement links TRBV9 to TRBJ2-1; D might be TRBD2 (7 bases). Germline lookup yields CDR1 SGDLS and CDR2 YYNGEE. Trimming shortened V by 0 bases and J by 4 bases, and 14 bases separated the two germline ends. CDR3 length: 16 amino acids. CDR3 DNA: TGTGCCAGCAGCGTAGTGGGAGGGGGGACATACAATGAGCAGTTCTTC. Amino acid sequence: CASSVVGGGTYNEQFF.

The rearrangement uses TRBV5-6 and TRBJ1-1; 7 bases align to TRBD1. Germline assignment: CDR1 SGHDT and CDR2 YYEEEE. V was pared by 7 bases and J by 6 bases, with 6 bases of the junction left unmatched. The CDR3 consists of 12 residues. CDR3 protein: CASSFQGAEAFF. For the CDR3, the DNA is TGTGCCAGCTCCTTCCAGGGGGCTGAAGCTTTCTTT.

The chain links TRBV27 to TRBJ1-1; D is possibly TRBD1 (5 bases). Trimming cost V 5 bases and J 6 bases, with 13 bases left between them. CDR1 and CDR2 from the germline V gene are MNHEY and SMNVEV (reference sequence). The CDR3 is 13 residues long. The CDR3 loop is CASSDTGFSEAFF. CDR3 DNA: TGTGCCAGCAGTGACACAGGTTTTTCTGAAGCTTTCTTT.

This chain connects TRBV19 to TRBJ1-1; D uncertain. This CDR3 spans 15 amino acids. V was cut by 3 bases and J by 1 base, with 12 bases left in between. The germline CDR1 and CDR2 sequences are LNHDA and SQIVND (reference sequence). The CDR3 DNA is TGTGCCAGTAGTATTTCGGTCCCCGGGAACACTGAAGCTTTCTTT. Translating gives CASSISVPGNTEAFF. The full variable domain, completed using reference TRBV19 and TRBJ1-1, is DGGITQSPKYLFRKEGQNVTLSCEQNLNHDAMYWYRQDPGQGLRLIYYSQIVNDFQKGDIAEGYSVSREKKESFPLTVTSAQKNPTAFYLCASSISVPGNTEAFFGQGTRLTVV.

The chain joins TRBV7-6 to TRBJ2-3; a possible D gene is TRBD2 (6 bases). CDR3 length: 14 amino acids. Trimming pared 6 bases from V and 1 base from J, leaving 11 bases between. CDR1 is SGHVS, CDR2 FNYEAQ, per germline. The CDR3 sequence: CASSLSGGTDTQYF. The CDR3 DNA reads as TGTGCCAGCAGTTTGTCGGGGGGCACAGATACGCAGTATTTT.

V usage is TRBV13 and J usage is TRBJ1-1; D is uncertain. Germline V gene sequence: CDR1 PRHDT, CDR2 FYEKMQ (reference sequence). This CDR3 region has 15 residues. Trimming left V 1 base short and J 3 bases short, with 12 bases between. The CDR3 sequence: CASSLVGPRDTEAFF. The CDR3 DNA is TGTGCCAGCAGCTTAGTCGGCCCGCGGGACACTGAAGCTTTCTTT.

This chain links TRBV27 with TRBJ2-7, with D maybe TRBD1 (6 bases). V was clipped by 5 bases and J by 7 bases, with 18 bases between them. The CDR3 runs 14 residues. Germline CDR1 reads MNHEY; CDR2 reads SMNVEV (reference sequence). The CDR3 sequence is CASSELWGLGEQYF. DNA of the CDR3: TGTGCCAGCAGTGAATTATGGGGGCTGGGGGAGCAGTACTTC.

J is TRBJ1-1 and V is TRBV7-9; D unresolved. Trimming took 4 bases from V and 4 from J, leaving 7 bases between them. The CDR3 extends over 12 amino acids. Germline-derived CDR1 and CDR2 are SEHNR and FQNEAQ (reference sequence). DNA of the CDR3: TGTGCCAGCAGCTCCGAACTCACTGAAGCTTTCTTT. Protein product: CASSSELTEAFF.

Concerning this clone: Germline is not matched at one junction end, which may reflect a read error. This chain links TRBV7-2 with TRBJ2-5; TRBD2 matches at 12 bases. The CDR3 is 16 amino acids. Germline V gene sequence: CDR1 SGHTA, CDR2 FQGNSA. CDR3 coding DNA: TGCGCCAGCAGCCAAGATCCTAGCGGGGGGGCAGAGACCCAGTACTTC. Translating gives CASSQDPSGGAETQYF.

This rearrangement joins TRBV19 to TRBJ2-3; 9 positions agree with TRBD2. The germline V gene encodes CDR1 LNHDA and CDR2 SQIVND (reference sequence). The CDR3 runs 19 residues. J was trimmed by 0 bases and V by 7 bases; bases with no gene match: 17. The CDR3 loop reads CASISFHPGLAWSTDTQYF. CDR3 nucleotide sequence: TGTGCCAGTATCTCCTTCCATCCGGGACTAGCATGGAGCACAGATACGCAGTATTTT.

The rearrangement links TRBV10-3 to TRBJ1-2, with D hard to call. Between the trimmed V and J ends, which lost 0 bases and 3 bases, there was a span of 14 bases. Germline lookup yields CDR1 ENHRY and CDR2 SYGVKD. The CDR3 is 16 residues long. CDR3 nucleotides: TGTGCCATCAGTGAGTCGAATGTCTCCCCATACTATGGCTACACCTTC. Its translation is CAISESNVSPYYGYTF.

The gene calls are TRBV6-5 and TRBJ1-1; D call uncertain. Trimming shortened V by 2 bases and J by 0 bases, and 7 bases separated the two germline ends. CDR3 size: 14 residues. Germline V lookup: CDR1 MNHEY, CDR2 SVGAGI. The CDR3 here is CASSYGLLNTEAFF. CDR3 nucleotide sequence: TGTGCCAGCAGTTACGGCCTATTGAACACTGAAGCTTTCTTT.

The rearrangement uses TRBV5-3 and TRBJ1-1; possible D gene TRBD1, 5 bases. TRBV5-3 is an ORF, with its function uncertain. The CDR3 contains 16 residues. V shed 2 bases and J shed 0 bases, with 14 bases lying between them. CDR3 protein: CARSLLGGPLNTEAFF. The CDR3 DNA reads as TGTGCCAGAAGCTTATTGGGGGGTCCACTGAACACTGAAGCTTTCTTT.

This clone has a single count. The V call is TRBV2, the J call TRBJ1-4, with D hard to call. CDR1 and CDR2 (germline): SNHLY, FYNNEI. Trimming left V 7 bases short and J 7 bases short, with 13 bases between. The CDR3 sequence is 13 residues long. CDR3 coding DNA: TGTGCCAGCAAGGCAAACGACGGTGAAAAACTGTTTTTT. It encodes CASKANDGEKLFF. Supplemented by reference TRBV2 and TRBJ1-4, the full variable domain reads EPEVTQTPSHQVTQMGQEVILRCVPISNHLYFYWYRQILGQKVEFLVSFYNNEISEKSEIFDDQFSVERPDGSNFTLKIRSTKLEDSAMYFCASKANDGEKLFFGSGTQLSVL.

The table lists this clone with a count of one. The V and J genes are TRBV5-6 and TRBJ2-7; 10 bases map to TRBD1. The CDR3 spans 15 residues. Unmatched junction bases numbered 7, after V lost 4 bases and J lost 3 bases. Germline-derived CDR1 and CDR2 are SGHDT and YYEEEE. The CDR3 loop is CASSVTGTGDYEQYF. The CDR3 DNA reads TGTGCCAGCAGCGTAACCGGGACAGGGGACTACGAGCAGTACTTC.

The V call is TRBV7-9, the J call TRBJ2-7; TRBD1 matches 8 bases. The CDR3 contains 13 residues. V shed 3 bases and J 3 bases; nucleotides not matched to a gene: 1. The germline gives CDR1 SEHNR, CDR2 FQNEAQ (reference sequence). The CDR3 region is CASSLTGVYEQYF. CDR3 sequence (DNA): TGTGCCAGCAGCTTGACAGGGGTCTACGAGCAGTACTTC. Supplemented by reference TRBV7-9 and TRBJ2-7, the full variable domain reads DTGVSQNPRHKITKRGQNVTFRCDPISEHNRLYWYRQTLGQGPEFLTYFQNEAQLEKSRLLSDRFSAERPKGSFSTLEIQRTEQGDSAMYLCASSLTGVYEQYFGPGTRLTVT.

The CDR3 bases are TGTGCCAGCAGGGGCACTGAAGCTTTCTTT. Translation gives CASRGTEAFF. This chain joins TRBV2 and TRBJ1-1; D not resolved. In germline, CDR1 is SNHLY, CDR2 FYNNEI. V gave up 6 bases and J gave up 4 bases, with 3 bases separating them. The CDR3 is 10 residues long.

The J gene is TRBJ1-1, the V gene TRBV19, with TRBD1 as a possible D gene (5 bases). Germline V CDR1 and CDR2: LNHDA, SQIVND (reference sequence). The CDR3 is 13 residues long. V lost 6 bases, J lost 4 bases, and 12 bases lay in between. CDR3 loop: CASSVARGTEAFF. The CDR3 coding sequence is TGTGCCAGTAGCGTAGCAAGGGGCACTGAAGCTTTCTTT.

The chain has TRBV6-5 and TRBJ1-5; a weak D match, TRBD1 (6 bases). The CDR3 has 15 amino acids. Germline lookup yields CDR1 MNHEY and CDR2 SVGAGI. V was clipped by 0 bases and J by 1 base, with 7 bases between them. CDR3 DNA: TGTGCCAGCAGTTACTCGAGGGGGAGCAATCAGCCCCAGCATTTT. This codes for CASSYSRGSNQPQHF.

This chain uses TRBV2 with TRBJ2-1, with TRBD1 matching 7 bases. After removal of 2 bases from V and 4 bases from J, the junction contained 5 bases not matched to a gene. The CDR3 consists of 15 residues. Per germline, CDR1 SNHLY and CDR2 FYNNEI. The CDR3 loop reads CASSETPGQYNEQFF. The CDR3 nucleotides are TGTGCCAGCAGTGAAACCCCGGGACAGTACAATGAGCAGTTCTTC.

The J gene is TRBJ2-7, the V gene TRBV7-7; D not certain. Trimming took off 2 bases at V and 2 bases at J, with 10 bases between the two ends. The CDR3 loop spans 14 amino acids. Germline V gene lookup returns CDR1 SSHAT and CDR2 FNYEAQ (reference sequence). The CDR3 bases are TGTGCCAGCAGCTTAAATGGGTTCGCCTACGAGCAGTACTTC. Amino acid sequence: CASSLNGFAYEQYF.

The rearrangement links TRBV7-9 to TRBJ1-4; no reliable D call. This CDR3 is built from 15 residues. Trimming shortened V by 1 base and J by 0 bases, and 6 bases separated the two germline ends. Germline-derived CDR1 and CDR2 are SEHNR and FQNEAQ (reference sequence). CDR3 sequence reads: CASSLDFPTNEKLFF. The CDR3 nucleotides read TGTGCCAGCAGCTTAGACTTCCCAACTAATGAAAAACTGTTTTTT.

The genes are TRBV29-1 and TRBJ1-2; D gene ambiguous. V lost 0 bases, J lost 6 bases, and 14 bases lay in between. This CDR3 is 14 amino acids long. The germline CDR1 and CDR2 sequences are SQVTM and ANQGSEA. For the CDR3, the DNA is TGCAGCGTTGAAGAGCGACCGGGGTTCCATGGCTACACCTTC. The encoded protein is CSVEERPGFHGYTF.

The chain uses TRBV6-6 and TRBJ1-5; unclear D gene. CDR1 and CDR2 from the germline V gene are MNHNY and SVGAGI (reference sequence). The CDR3 is 14 residues long. Between the trimmed V and J ends, which lost 6 bases and 0 bases, there was a span of 9 bases. CDR3 bases: TGTGCCAGCAGCTACACAGTTAGCAATCAGCCCCAGCATTTT. As protein: CASSYTVSNQPQHF.

The chain links TRBV19 to TRBJ2-7; weak D call: TRBD1 (6 bases). The V and J ends lost 3 bases and 3 bases respectively, with 15 bases between them. Per germline, CDR1 LNHDA and CDR2 SQIVND (reference sequence). The CDR3 totals 15 residues. The CDR3 DNA sequence: TGTGCCAGTAGTATCTTGGCAGGGGAAATCTACGAGCAGTACTTC. Residues: CASSILAGEIYEQYF.

The chain employs TRBV9 and TRBJ2-1; D remains ambiguous. The CDR3 contains 14 residues. Trimming took 0 bases from V and 6 from J, leaving 10 bases between them. Germline V gene lookup returns CDR1 SGDLS and CDR2 YYNGEE. CDR3 in amino acids: CASSVGTIPNEQFF. The CDR3 DNA reads as TGTGCCAGCAGCGTAGGGACCATACCCAATGAGCAGTTCTTC.